These 27 T cell receptor beta chains originate from one sample sequenced in a study of shared clonotypes between healthy human individuals. Profiling relied on immunoSEQ multiplex PCR, and the TCRdb table lists in-frame clones only, not all of them. The profile covers around 2,100,000 clones, with about 95% appearing a single time and 0.9% to 1.5% taken by the ten largest. Naive CD8 cells were CD45RO-negative, positively selected for CCR7, excluding terminally differentiated effector memory CD45RA+ cells. The sample was naive CD8+ T cells sorted from blood. These receptors all come from a man between 18 and 35 years old in good health.

The chain carries TRBV28 and TRBJ1-2; D unclear. This CDR3 comprises 13 residues. V was clipped by 3 bases and J by 7 bases, with 12 bases between them. Germline CDR1 and CDR2: MDHEN and SYDVKM. The CDR3 is CASSFGESGGYTF. In DNA form, the CDR3 reads TGTGCCAGCAGTTTCGGGGAATCGGGTGGCTACACCTTC.

V and J are TRBV6-6 and TRBJ2-3; D remains ambiguous. The CDR3 has 14 residues. Trimming cost V 5 bases and J 2 bases, with 11 bases left between them. Germline CDR1 MNHNY, CDR2 SVGAGI (reference sequence). DNA for the CDR3: TGTGCCAGCAGTCGGGTCAGCCACACAGATACGCAGTATTTT. Its protein product is CASSRVSHTDTQYF.

The chain uses TRBV29-1 and TRBJ2-7, with 11 positions matching TRBD2. The J segment lost 2 bases and the V segment lost 6 bases, leaving 6 bases of the junction unmatched. This CDR3 spans 14 amino acids. Germline V gene data show CDR1 as SQVTM and CDR2 as ANQGSEA. The CDR3 sequence: CSVTGTSGPYEQYF. Here the CDR3 DNA reads TGCAGCGTGACCGGGACTAGCGGACCCTACGAGCAGTACTTC.

The genes are TRBV11-2 and TRBJ2-7, with 9 nucleotides matching TRBD1. V trimming: 0 bases; J trimming: 7 bases; junction bases outside the gene matches: 10. Germline V CDR1 and CDR2: SGHAT, FQNNGV. This CDR3 is 16 amino acids long. The CDR3 bases are TGTGCCAGCAGCTTAGAAGGTATGGACAGGGGTCGTGAGCAGTACTTC. Translating gives CASSLEGMDRGREQYF.

This clone was recorded only once. CDR3 bases: TGCGCCAGCAGTGAGTCCCGTGGGGCGGGGGGGCCCTTAGATACGCAGTATTTT. It specifies CASSESRGAGGPLDTQYF. This chain uses TRBV10-2 with TRBJ2-3, with 9 bases lining up with TRBD2. V dropped 0 bases and J dropped 5; count of bases not matched to a gene: 12. The CDR3 has 18 amino acids. Germline CDR1 is WSHSY and CDR2 is SAAADI.

This chain links TRBV29-1 with TRBJ2-7; no reliable D call. The germline V gene has CDR1 SQVTM and CDR2 ANQGSEA. The V end was cut by 6 bases, the J end by 6 bases, with 18 bases between. CDR3 length: 13 amino acids. The CDR3 here is CSVTGDPGTEQYF. The CDR3 DNA reads TGCAGCGTGACTGGTGACCCCGGTACCGAGCAGTACTTC.

This chain connects TRBV28 to TRBJ1-1; 9 bases match TRBD1. Unmatched junction bases numbered 2, after V lost 6 bases and J lost 3 bases. Germline CDR1 and CDR2: MDHEN and SYDVKM. CDR3 length: 13 residues. The DNA for the CDR3 is TGTGCCAGCAGGCGGACAGGGGACACTGAAGCTTTCTTT. Residues: CASRRTGDTEAFF.

J is TRBJ2-1 and V is TRBV4-3, with 8 bases fitting TRBD2. Germline CDR1 LGHNA, CDR2 YSLEER. The CDR3 consists of 16 residues. Trimming cost V 1 base and J 9 bases; bases outside gene matches: 11. CDR3 amino acids: CASSQVASGSRSEQFF. The CDR3 nucleotides read TGCGCCAGCAGCCAAGTTGCAAGCGGGAGTAGGAGTGAGCAGTTCTTC.

The chain combines TRBV13 with TRBJ1-1; D is unresolved. The CDR3 loop spans 15 amino acids. Looked up from germline, CDR1 is PRHDT and CDR2 is FYEKMQ (reference sequence). The V end lost 6 bases, the J end lost 5 bases, and 19 bases lay between the germline ends. CDR3: CASSLNTLRGTEAFF. In nucleotides, the CDR3 is TGTGCCAGCAGTCTAAATACCCTGCGGGGTACTGAAGCTTTCTTT.

The V gene is TRBV6-1, the J gene TRBJ1-2; no definite D call. The length of the CDR3 is 14 residues. The V gene lost 0 bases and the J gene lost 3 bases, with 8 bases spanning the gap. Germline lookup yields CDR1 MNHNS and CDR2 SASEGT. The CDR3 loop is CASSEAQYYYGYTF. CDR3 DNA sequence: TGTGCCAGCAGTGAAGCGCAGTACTACTATGGCTACACCTTC.

This clone showed up just once. This sequence joins TRBV4-3 and TRBJ2-7, with 9 bases matching TRBD1. This CDR3 contains 14 residues. Per germline, CDR1 LGHNA and CDR2 YSLEER. The ends lost 1 base at V and 5 bases at J; junction bases unmatched: 3. DNA for the CDR3: TGCGCCAGCAGCCAAGTACAGGGGGCAGACGAGCAGTACTTC. Protein product: CASSQVQGADEQYF.

This chain joins TRBV6-4 and TRBJ1-6; a possible D gene is TRBD1 (6 bases). Looked up from germline, CDR1 is MRHNA and CDR2 is SNTAGT. Trimming stripped 6 bases from V and 10 bases from J, with 25 bases between. The CDR3 loop spans 17 amino acids. CDR3 in amino acids: CASRLQSIRGGGSPLHF. CDR3 sequence (DNA): TGTGCCAGCAGACTACAATCTATCAGGGGCGGAGGGTCACCCCTCCACTTT.

The V call is TRBV7-9, the J call TRBJ2-1, with D perhaps matching TRBD2 (6 bases). Germline V CDR1 and CDR2: SEHNR, FQNEAQ (reference sequence). CDR3 length: 14 amino acids. Trimming shortened V by 5 bases and J by 7 bases, and 15 bases separated the two germline ends. Here the CDR3 reads CASSTSRLGNEQFF. DNA for the CDR3: TGTGCCAGCAGCACAAGCAGACTAGGGAATGAGCAGTTCTTC.

About this clone: This sample includes further DNA sequences coding for the same CDR3. This rearrangement joins TRBV5-1 to TRBJ1-1; D may be TRBD1 (5 bases). CDR3 length: 13 amino acids. CDR1 is SGHRS, CDR2 YFSETQ, per germline. Trimming shortened V by 5 bases and J by 5 bases, and 13 bases separated the two germline ends. Here the CDR3 DNA reads TGCGCCAGCAGTCTATGGGGGGGAACTGAAGCTTTCTTT. This gives the protein CASSLWGGTEAFF.

The gene calls are TRBV5-1 and TRBJ2-1, with 9 bases that match TRBD2. Germline values: CDR1 SGHRS, CDR2 YFSETQ. V trimming: 4 bases; J trimming: 4 bases; junction bases outside the gene matches: 12. The CDR3 covers 17 residues. Written as DNA, the CDR3 is TGCGCCAGCAGCCTAGGCAATCTAGCGGGGCCATACAATGAGCAGTTCTTC. It specifies CASSLGNLAGPYNEQFF.

The rearrangement joins TRBV12-2 to TRBJ1-1; the table's D call of TRBD1 was not tested on the DNA. TRBV12-2 is given as a pseudogene. The CDR3 extends over 18 amino acids. CDR3 residues: CASRPFETGASRNTEAFF. The CDR3 nucleotides are TGTGCAAGTCGCCCATTCGAGACAGGGGCGAGTCGGAACACTGAAGCTTTCTTT.

A remark on this clone: Other DNA sequences in this specimen translate into the identical CDR3. This chain links TRBV27 with TRBJ2-7; 8 nucleotides align to TRBD2. V lost 3 bases and J lost 2; bases outside the gene matches: 3. Looked up from germline, CDR1 is MNHEY and CDR2 is SMNVEV (reference sequence). The CDR3 has 14 residues. The CDR3 sequence: CASSFTSGTYEQYF. For the CDR3, the DNA is TGTGCCAGCAGTTTTACTAGCGGAACCTACGAGCAGTACTTC.

The gene calls are TRBV10-2 and TRBJ2-7, with a tentative D call TRBD2 (6 bases). The CDR3 runs to 12 residues. The V gene's germline CDR1 is WSHSY and CDR2 SAAADI. The V end lost 7 bases, the J end lost 5 bases, and 12 bases lay between the germline ends. The CDR3 loop reads CASIGDSHEQYF. The CDR3, as DNA: TGCGCCAGCATCGGGGACTCTCACGAGCAGTACTTC.

In its sample, this clone was seen once. The rearrangement uses TRBV11-2 and TRBJ2-1; possibly TRBD1 for D (6 bases). Germline CDR1 and CDR2: SGHAT and FQNNGV. The CDR3 sequence is 14 residues long. Between the trimmed V and J ends, which lost 5 bases and 5 bases, there was a span of 13 bases. CDR3 bases: TGTGCCAGCAGCCTTTCTGGACAGAACAATGAGCAGTTCTTC. Encoded protein: CASSLSGQNNEQFF.

The chain couples TRBV7-7 to TRBJ2-2, with TRBD1 identical over 10 bases. The CDR3 extends over 15 amino acids. Germline CDR1 is SSHAT and CDR2 is FNYEAQ (reference sequence). The DNA of the CDR3 is TGTGCTAGTCCCGGGACAGGGGATGCCACCGGGGAGCTGTTTTTT. Protein: CASPGTGDATGELFF.

On this clone: The junction differs from germline at one of its ends, possibly a read error. CDR3 bases: TGTGCCAGCGGTTATGAGCAGTTCTTC. The encoded protein is CASGYEQFF. J is TRBJ2-1 and V is TRBV6-6; the D is unclear. The germline gives CDR1 MNHNY, CDR2 SVGAGI (reference sequence). CDR3 length: 9 residues.

Of note for this clone: This same CDR3 is encoded by further DNA sequences in the sample. The rearrangement links TRBV30 to TRBJ2-7; D is uncertain. The CDR3 spans 13 residues. CDR1 and CDR2 (germline): GTSNPN, SVGIG (reference sequence). V was cut by 0 bases and J by 3 bases, with 9 bases left in between. The CDR3, as DNA: TGTGCCTGGAGTGTGGCCGGAGTCTACGAGCAGTACTTC. It yields the protein CAWSVAGVYEQYF.

The chain joins TRBV7-9 to TRBJ2-5; 9 nucleotides align to TRBD1. The germline V gene encodes CDR1 SEHNR and CDR2 FQNEAQ (reference sequence). CDR3 length: 17 residues. J was trimmed by 5 bases and V by 6 bases; bases with no gene match: 16. Written as DNA, the CDR3 is TGTGCCAGCAGTCCATCCCCTGGACAGGGGAGTGGGGAGACCCAGTACTTC. It is translated as CASSPSPGQGSGETQYF.

A remark on this clone: Other DNA sequences from this sample encode an identical CDR3 as well. V gene TRBV6-5 combines with J gene TRBJ2-7; D not certain. Trimming left V 4 bases short and J 4 bases short, with 5 bases between. This CDR3 is built from 11 residues. From germline, CDR1 is MNHEY and CDR2 SVGAGI. DNA of the CDR3: TGTGCCAGCAGTTTCCTGTACGAGCAGTACTTC. Its protein is CASSFLYEQYF.

The V call is TRBV6-5, the J call TRBJ2-7; 7 nucleotides line up with TRBD2. V dropped 2 bases and J dropped 6; count of bases not matched to a gene: 7. Looked up from germline, CDR1 is MNHEY and CDR2 is SVGAGI. There are 14 residues in the CDR3. The CDR3 nucleotides are TGTGCCAGCAGTTACGGTGCGGGAGTATTCGAGCAGTACTTC. This encodes CASSYGAGVFEQYF.

The genes are TRBV28 and TRBJ2-7; 9 bases map to TRBD2. The CDR3 covers 17 residues. J gave up 3 bases and V 7 bases, and 16 bases lay outside the gene matches. The V gene's germline CDR1 is MDHEN and CDR2 SYDVKM. DNA of the CDR3: TGTGCCAGCACTTTGAGTGCGGAAGCGGGGGGATACTACGAGCAGTACTTC. Translation: CASTLSAEAGGYYEQYF.

This chain uses TRBV27 with TRBJ1-2; TRBD1 aligns across 8 bases. V gave up 10 bases and J gave up 4 bases; unmatched junction bases: 5. CDR1 is MNHEY, CDR2 SMNVEV, per germline (reference sequence). This CDR3 has 12 residues. DNA for the CDR3: TGTGCCACCAGGGGACAGGCCTATGGCTACACCTTC. This gives the protein CATRGQAYGYTF.